Below, 29 T cell receptor beta chains from the same sample are listed, as sequenced in a study of T-cell reconstitution after alpha-beta-depleted transplantation in children. Preparation of the TCRbeta library involved a method that used unique molecular identifiers. TCRdb called the PCR reads again in MiXCR, with one record for every CDR3 protein. The table includes some 600,000 distinct CDR3 sequences, about an eighth detected once. Sequencing used PBMCs, mostly from graft donor cells, obtained 360 days after TCRalphabeta/CD19-depleted stem cell transplant. Receptors were obtained from a male patient aged 10 to 17 who had a stem cell transplant for acute myeloid leukemia, so the T cells may come from the graft donor.

This clonotype was counted once. V usage is TRBV19 and J usage is TRBJ1-3; perhaps TRBD1 as D (5 bases). With 5 bases removed from V and 0 bases from J, the gap between germline ends came to 11 bases. Germline assignment: CDR1 LNHDA and CDR2 SQIVND (reference sequence). There are 15 residues in the CDR3. The CDR3 loop is CASSAGRDSGNTIYF. The CDR3 nucleotides are TGTGCCAGTAGTGCGGGACGGGACTCTGGAAACACCATATATTTT. Complete variable domain (other parts from reference TRBV19 and TRBJ1-3): DGGITQSPKYLFRKEGQNVTLSCEQNLNHDAMYWYRQDPGQGLRLIYYSQIVNDFQKGDIAEGYSVSREKKESFPLTVTSAQKNPTAFYLCASSAGRDSGNTIYFGEGSWLTVV.

This clonotype has only a few counts. The rearrangement uses TRBV29-1 and TRBJ2-5; 14 nucleotides match TRBD2. V was clipped by 8 bases and J by 5 bases; unmatched bases: 10. The CDR3 runs to 15 residues. From germline, CDR1 is SQVTM and CDR2 ANQGSEA. For the CDR3, the DNA is TGCAGCCACAATAGACTAGCGGGAGGGGTGGAGACCCAGTACTTC. Translation gives CSHNRLAGGVETQYF. The whole variable domain, remainder taken from reference TRBV29-1 and TRBJ2-5, is SAVISQKPSRDICQRGTSLTIQCQVDSQVTMMFWYRQQPGQSLTLIATANQGSEATYESGFVIDKFPISRPNLTFSTLTVSNMSPEDSSIYLCSHNRLAGGVETQYFGPGTRLLVL.

This chain uses TRBV20-1 with TRBJ2-2, with 9 bases aligning to TRBD2. The germline CDR1 and CDR2 sequences are DFQATT and SNEGSKA (reference sequence). J gave up 4 bases and V 3 bases, and 3 bases lay outside the gene matches. The CDR3 length is 14 residues. The CDR3 region is CSARKAGGTGELFF. DNA of the CDR3: TGCAGTGCTAGGAAAGCGGGAGGCACCGGGGAGCTGTTTTTT.

This clonotype was observed many times. The gene calls are TRBV29-1 and TRBJ2-1; D not resolved. In germline, CDR1 is SQVTM, CDR2 ANQGSEA. V lost 4 bases and J 2 bases, leaving 3 bases between the germline ends. This CDR3 spans 11 amino acids. CDR3 DNA: TGCAGCGTTGGACCCTACAATGAGCAGTTCTTC. It translates to CSVGPYNEQFF.

This clonotype was seen ten or more times. The CDR3 sequence: CASSLVPSGRKDTQYF. The CDR3 DNA reads TGTGCCAGCAGCTTGGTTCCTAGCGGCCGGAAAGATACGCAGTATTTT. The chain carries TRBV5-8 and TRBJ2-3, with 7 bases that match TRBD2. CDR3 length: 16 residues. Germline V gene data show CDR1 as SGHTS and CDR2 as YDEGEE. The V segment lost 0 bases and the J segment 5 bases; nucleotides outside the gene matches: 9.

V gene TRBV12-3 or TRBV12-4 combines with J gene TRBJ2-2; 8 bases map to TRBD1. V lost 4 bases and J lost 0; bases outside the gene matches: 10. This CDR3 is built from 18 residues. The CDR3 DNA is TGTGCCAGCAGTTCCTACCCCACACAGGGGGCGAACACCGGGGAGCTGTTTTTT. This encodes CASSSYPTQGANTGELFF.

V and J are TRBV15 and TRBJ2-1; 10 bases match TRBD2. J lost 5 bases, V lost 3 bases, and 10 bases had no gene match. This CDR3 is built from 17 residues. Germline CDR1 and CDR2: LNHNV and YYDKDF (reference sequence). Here the CDR3 reads CATSRDEGLALNNEQFF. CDR3 coding DNA: TGTGCCACCAGCAGGGATGAGGGACTAGCGCTTAACAATGAGCAGTTCTTC.

This clonotype has just a few counts. This chain joins TRBV28 and TRBJ1-1; D unresolved. The germline V and J ends were trimmed by 5 bases and 2 bases, with 24 bases remaining between them. This CDR3 spans 18 amino acids. Germline CDR1 MDHEN, CDR2 SYDVKM. For the CDR3, the DNA is TGTGCCAGCAGTAGTCCTTGGAGGGCCCTAATTGATAACACTGAAGCTTTCTTT. Translated, it gives CASSSPWRALIDNTEAFF.

This clonotype has only a few counts. This chain joins TRBV24-1 and TRBJ2-1, with 8 bases fitting TRBD2. V was pared by 3 bases and J by 10 bases, with 4 bases of the junction left unmatched. The CDR3 covers 13 residues. Germline V lookup: CDR1 KGHDR, CDR2 SFDVKD. The CDR3 DNA sequence: TGTGCCACCAGTGATCCCCCTAGCGGGGAGCAGTTCTTC. Amino acid sequence: CATSDPPSGEQFF.

This chain uses TRBV7-2 with TRBJ2-1; TRBD1 agrees at 8 bases. CDR1 is SGHTA and CDR2 is FQGNSA in the germline V gene. The CDR3 is 15 amino acids. Losses at the gene ends were 5 bases for V and 8 bases for J; bases not matched to a gene: 11. CDR3 in amino acids: CASSPDRGPTDEQFF. In DNA, the CDR3 is TGTGCCAGCAGCCCCGACAGGGGACCCACCGATGAGCAGTTCTTC.

Only one count was recorded for this clonotype. The V and J genes are TRBV14 and TRBJ2-1; 8 bases align to TRBD2. V shed 4 bases and J 2 bases; nucleotides not matched to a gene: 7. The length of the CDR3 is 16 residues. Germline V gene lookup returns CDR1 SGHDN and CDR2 FVKESK. CDR3 DNA: TGTGCCAGCAGCCTTAGTACCGGGAGGGCCTACAATGAGCAGTTCTTC. It codes for CASSLSTGRAYNEQFF.

Only a few counts were recorded for this clonotype. CDR3 protein: CSAINWDAAYEQYF. DNA for the CDR3: TGCAGTGCTATCAACTGGGACGCAGCCTACGAGCAGTACTTC. V gene TRBV20-1 combines with J gene TRBJ2-7, with D possibly called TRBD1 or TRBD2 (5 bases each). The V and J ends lost 4 bases and 2 bases respectively, with 15 bases between them. CDR1 and CDR2 (germline): DFQATT, SNEGSKA (reference sequence). The CDR3 extends over 14 amino acids.

There are a few counts of this clonotype. The rearrangement joins TRBV28 to TRBJ2-7; the match to TRBD1 covers 8 bases. The CDR3 loop spans 17 amino acids. Germline CDR1 is MDHEN and CDR2 is SYDVKM. V gave up 5 bases and J gave up 2 bases; unmatched junction bases: 14. The CDR3 bases are TGTGCCAGCAGTGCCAAATCAGGGGGCGCAAGGACCTACGAGCAGTACTTC. Encoded protein: CASSAKSGGARTYEQYF.

This clonotype has only a few counts. The gene calls are TRBV29-1 and TRBJ2-7, with 7 nucleotides matching TRBD1. The CDR3 totals 13 residues. CDR1 and CDR2 from the germline V gene are SQVTM and ANQGSEA. The trim removed 3 bases at V and 2 bases at J, leaving 4 bases unmatched. CDR3 sequence reads: CSVELGTAYEQYF. CDR3 sequence (DNA): TGCAGCGTTGAGTTAGGGACAGCCTACGAGCAGTACTTC.

This clonotype has a handful of counts. The J gene is TRBJ2-7, the V gene TRBV30; 10 nucleotides line up with TRBD2. J lost 4 bases, V lost 3 bases, and 15 bases had no gene match. Germline V gene sequence: CDR1 GTSNPN, CDR2 SVGIG (reference sequence). CDR3 length equals 17 residues. In DNA, the CDR3 is TGTGCCTGGAGAAGATTCAGGGCTAGCGGGAGAATTTACGAGCAGTACTTC. This translates into CAWRRFRASGRIYEQYF.

There are many counts of this clonotype. J is TRBJ2-7 and V is TRBV7-6; 8 positions match TRBD1. The CDR3 covers 14 residues. After removal of 6 bases from V and 6 bases from J, the junction contained 10 bases not matched to a gene. Germline CDR1 and CDR2: SGHVS and FNYEAQ. DNA of the CDR3: TGTGCCAGCAGTCCAACCGACAGGGGCTTCGAGCAGTACTTC. It encodes CASSPTDRGFEQYF.

This sequence joins TRBV29-1 and TRBJ2-7, with 9 bases that match TRBD2. The CDR3 covers 14 residues. Germline CDR1 SQVTM, CDR2 ANQGSEA. V was clipped by 4 bases and J by 2 bases; unmatched bases: 6. The CDR3 nucleotides read TGCAGCGTTGTCGGGGCTAGCGGGACCTACGAGCAGTACTTC. Translating it yields CSVVGASGTYEQYF.

The chain combines TRBV4-2 with TRBJ2-7; D may correspond to TRBD1 or TRBD2 (5 bases each). The V end was cut by 0 bases, the J end by 4 bases, with 16 bases between. CDR1 is LGHNA, CDR2 YNFKEQ, per germline. This CDR3 region has 16 residues. CDR3 DNA: TGTGCCAGCAGCCAAGAGGGGGTCGGGAAAGGGTACGAGCAGTACTTC. Protein: CASSQEGVGKGYEQYF.

J is TRBJ2-7 and V is TRBV7-3, with D uncertain. Germline loops: CDR1 SGHTA, CDR2 FQGTGA. The CDR3 has 15 residues. Trimming left V 5 bases short and J 2 bases short, with 16 bases between. DNA for the CDR3: TGTGCCAGCAGCCCAAGTCCGGCGCCAACCTACGAGCAGTACTTC. It translates to CASSPSPAPTYEQYF.

V is TRBV10-3 and J is TRBJ2-1, with 14 bases identical to TRBD2. CDR3 length equals 19 residues. Germline V gives CDR1 ENHRY, CDR2 SYGVKD. After removal of 6 bases from V and 0 bases from J, the junction contained 10 bases not matched to a gene. Here the CDR3 reads CAIRSLTGTSGSSYNEQFF. As DNA, the CDR3 is TGTGCCATCAGGAGTTTAACCGGGACTAGCGGGAGCTCCTACAATGAGCAGTTCTTC.

This clonotype was counted ten times or more. The chain recombines TRBV6-5 with TRBJ2-1, with 7 bases lining up with TRBD2. In germline, CDR1 is MNHEY, CDR2 SVGAGI. Trimming took 0 bases from V and 6 from J; bases not matched to a gene: 5. This CDR3 is 15 amino acids long. CDR3 amino acids: CASSYSSGGGNEQFF. CDR3 in DNA: TGTGCCAGCAGTTACTCGTCGGGAGGCGGCAATGAGCAGTTCTTC.

This clonotype was counted a few times. V and J are TRBV4-3 and TRBJ2-1; D may be TRBD1 (6 bases). From germline, CDR1 is LGHNA and CDR2 YSLEER. The V end was cut by 0 bases, the J end by 14 bases, with 17 bases between. This CDR3 is 14 amino acids long. The CDR3 DNA reads as TGCGCCAGCAGCCAAGATCTACTCGGACAGACGGAGTTCTTC. It specifies CASSQDLLGQTEFF.

This clonotype was counted only a few times. This sequence joins TRBV15 and TRBJ2-4; no clear D. CDR1 LNHNV and CDR2 YYDKDF come from the germline V gene (reference sequence). The CDR3 is made up of 14 amino acids. V was pared by 1 base and J by 1 base, with 5 bases between. As DNA, the CDR3 is TGTGCCACCAGCAGAGGTGGGGCCAAAAACATTCAGTACTTC. Translated, it gives CATSRGGAKNIQYF.

CDR3 DNA: TGTGCCAGCAGCGAGGGGGTGGGGCAGTACTTC. Its translation: CASSEGVGQYF. The chain carries TRBV7-8 and TRBJ2-7; maybe TRBD1 (6 bases). The germline CDR1 and CDR2 sequences are SGHVS and FQNEAQ. V was pared by 5 bases and J by 9 bases, with 11 bases between. CDR3 length: 11 amino acids.

This rearrangement joins TRBV7-2 to TRBJ2-7; D not certain. This CDR3 is built from 15 residues. The germline gives CDR1 SGHTA, CDR2 FQGNSA. V was trimmed by 2 bases and J by 0 bases, leaving 11 bases between them. The CDR3 DNA is TGTGCCAGCAGCTTAAGGCCGGCCCTCTCCTACGAGCAGTACTTC. The encoded protein is CASSLRPALSYEQYF.

This clonotype was picked up a small number of times. The V gene is TRBV27, the J gene TRBJ2-2, with 9 bases lining up with TRBD2. The ends lost 3 bases at V and 3 bases at J; junction bases unmatched: 5. The CDR3 runs 16 residues. The germline V gene encodes CDR1 MNHEY and CDR2 SMNVEV (reference sequence). The CDR3 protein is CASSFGGRAYTGELFF. The CDR3 DNA sequence: TGTGCCAGCAGTTTCGGCGGGAGGGCATACACCGGGGAGCTGTTTTTT.

This clonotype was counted at least ten times. The V call is TRBV12-3 or TRBV12-4, the J call TRBJ1-6; the match to TRBD1 covers 7 bases. With V trimmed by 5 bases and J by 9 bases, 10 bases remained unmatched. CDR3 length equals 15 residues. The CDR3 spells CASSTAGQRASPLHF. The CDR3, as DNA: TGTGCCAGCAGTACCGCGGGACAGAGAGCTTCACCCCTCCACTTT.

The chain is built from TRBV5-5 and TRBJ2-2, with TRBD1 matching 9 bases. The CDR3 contains 15 residues. V lost 2 bases to trimming and J lost 5 bases; unmatched junction nucleotides: 4. CDR1 is SGHKS, CDR2 YYEKEE, per germline (reference sequence). The CDR3 reads CASSLGTGITGELFF. In DNA form, the CDR3 reads TGTGCCAGCAGCTTAGGGACAGGGATTACCGGGGAGCTGTTTTTT.

This clonotype has a count of ten or more. The chain is built from TRBV18 and TRBJ2-7; the D gene is possibly TRBD1 (5 bases). Germline V gene lookup returns CDR1 KGHSH and CDR2 LQKENI. The germline V and J ends were trimmed by 2 bases and 3 bases, with 11 bases remaining between them. The length of the CDR3 is 14 residues. The CDR3 region has the DNA TGTGCCAGCTCACCAGGGGCTCTGGACTACGAGCAGTACTTC. Its translation: CASSPGALDYEQYF.